One sample yielded the 5 T cell receptor beta chains listed below, sequenced in a study of blood T cells in healthy people across ages. With a J-beta primer mix and a sample-barcoded 5' primer, a second PCR ran about 6 to 11 cycles. TCRdb re-called the 5' RACE reads through MiXCR, storing one row per CDR3 protein. The sample contains about a million distinct CDR3 sequences, less than 45% of which appear only once. The sequenced material came from blood. These receptors all come from a man between 18 and 35 years old in good health.

This chain uses TRBV27 with TRBJ2-1, with a tentative D call TRBD2 (5 bases). The CDR3 is made up of 16 amino acids. Trimming took off 5 bases at V and 8 bases at J, with 22 bases between the two ends. Germline V gene sequence: CDR1 MNHEY, CDR2 SMNVEV (reference sequence). The DNA of the CDR3 is TGTGCCAGCAGTCCCAGGCCATTAGACTATCCAGATGAGCAGTTCTTC. Its protein is CASSPRPLDYPDEQFF.

This rearrangement joins TRBV7-9 to TRBJ2-2, with 9 positions matching TRBD1. Germline assignment: CDR1 SEHNR and CDR2 FQNEAQ (reference sequence). Losses at the gene ends were 2 bases for V and 3 bases for J; bases not matched to a gene: 7. This CDR3 has 17 amino acids. CDR3 loop: CASSLNPTGGDTGELFF. DNA for the CDR3: TGTGCCAGCAGCTTAAACCCGACAGGGGGTGACACCGGGGAGCTGTTTTTT.

The rearrangement links TRBV9 to TRBJ2-1; 9 positions match TRBD2. Looked up from germline, CDR1 is SGDLS and CDR2 is YYNGEE. The length of the CDR3 is 13 residues. V was pared by 6 bases and J by 9 bases, with 7 bases of the junction left unmatched. In DNA form, the CDR3 reads TGTGCCAGCAACGGGCTAGCGGGGAGTGAGCAGTTCTTC. It yields the protein CASNGLAGSEQFF.

The chain couples TRBV14 to TRBJ1-2; 7 bases align to TRBD1. This CDR3 has 13 amino acids. The germline CDR1 and CDR2 sequences are SGHDN and FVKESK. The trim removed 5 bases at V and 7 bases at J, leaving 7 bases unmatched. The CDR3 sequence is CASSVTGPGGYTF. CDR3 in DNA: TGTGCCAGCAGCGTGACAGGGCCGGGTGGCTACACCTTC.

V usage is TRBV3-1 and J usage is TRBJ1-6; no definite D call. The CDR3 is 14 residues long. The V gene's germline CDR1 is LGHDT and CDR2 YNNKEL (reference sequence). Trimming took off 1 base at V and 7 bases at J, with 8 bases between the two ends. CDR3 DNA sequence: TGTGCCAGCAGCCAAGGAAACGTCAATTCACCCCTCCACTTT. Translated: CASSQGNVNSPLHF.